Below, 3 T cell receptor beta chains from the same sample are listed, as sequenced in a study of low-dose radiotherapy and immunotherapy resistance in tumors. TRAV- and TRBV-specific primers were used for first-strand cDNA, which covered alpha and beta chains. The PCR that amplified TCRs ran for 20 cycles, relying on a constant-region primer and a V-primer adapter. TCRdb independently ran MiXCR on the reads; one entry per CDR3 protein. The data contain about 100,000 distinct CDR3 sequences, around 21% of them singletons. Time point indicated: after trial treatment. As to treatment: LDRT plus nivolumab, ipilimumab, low-dose cyclophosphamide and aspirin (RACIN trial). The sample here was PBMCs, taken after low-dose radiotherapy plus immunotherapy. Receptor source: a male donor with prostate cancer.

The rearrangement uses TRBV12-3 or TRBV12-4 and TRBJ2-3; D call uncertain. The germline V and J ends were trimmed by 5 bases and 1 base, with 7 bases remaining between them. This CDR3 has 13 residues. The CDR3 nucleotides read TGTGCCAGCAGTCCCCGTCGCACAGATACGCAGTATTTT. Encoded protein: CASSPRRTDTQYF.

This clonotype was detected ten times or more. V usage is TRBV27 and J usage is TRBJ2-1; 8 bases match TRBD1. The trim removed 2 bases at V and 3 bases at J, leaving 3 bases unmatched. CDR1 and CDR2 from the germline V gene are MNHEY and SMNVEV (reference sequence). CDR3 length: 15 residues. CDR3 in amino acids: CASSLEGQDYNEQFF. The CDR3 DNA sequence: TGTGCCAGCAGTTTAGAGGGACAGGACTACAATGAGCAGTTCTTC.

To note about this clonotype: A far larger clone is a single base away, which makes a read error likely. The V call is TRBV29-1, the J call TRBJ2-7, with 8 bases that match TRBD2. Germline assignment: CDR1 SQVTM and CDR2 ANQGSEA. The CDR3 spans 10 residues. The CDR3 loop reads CSVGSGERFF. The CDR3 nucleotides read TGCAGCGTTGGTAGCGGGGAGCGGTTCTTC.